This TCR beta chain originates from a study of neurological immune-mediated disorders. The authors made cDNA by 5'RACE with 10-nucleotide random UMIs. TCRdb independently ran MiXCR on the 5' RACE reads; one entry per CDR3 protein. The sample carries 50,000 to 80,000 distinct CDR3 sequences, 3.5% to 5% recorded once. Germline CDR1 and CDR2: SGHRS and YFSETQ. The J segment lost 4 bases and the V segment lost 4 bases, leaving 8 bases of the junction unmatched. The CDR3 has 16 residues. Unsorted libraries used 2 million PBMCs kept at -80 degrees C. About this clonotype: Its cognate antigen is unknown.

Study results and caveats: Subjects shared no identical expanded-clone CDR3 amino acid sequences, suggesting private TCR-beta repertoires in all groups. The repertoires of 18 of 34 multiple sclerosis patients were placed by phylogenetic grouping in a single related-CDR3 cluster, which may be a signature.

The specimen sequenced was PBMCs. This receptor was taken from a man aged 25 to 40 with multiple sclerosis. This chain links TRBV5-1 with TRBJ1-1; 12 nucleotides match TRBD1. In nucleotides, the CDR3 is TGCGCCAGCAGCCCGGGACAGGGGGCGCGGGGCACTGAAGCTTTCTTT. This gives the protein CASSPGQGARGTEAFF.